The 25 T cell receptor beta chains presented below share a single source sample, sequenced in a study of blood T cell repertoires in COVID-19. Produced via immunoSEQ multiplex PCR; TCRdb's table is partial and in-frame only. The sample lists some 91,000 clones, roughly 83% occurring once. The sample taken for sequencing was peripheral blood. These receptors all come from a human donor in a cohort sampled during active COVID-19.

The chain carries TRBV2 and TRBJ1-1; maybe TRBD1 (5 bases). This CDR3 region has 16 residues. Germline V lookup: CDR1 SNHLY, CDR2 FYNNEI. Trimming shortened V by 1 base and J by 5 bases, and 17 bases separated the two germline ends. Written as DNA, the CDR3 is TGTGCCAGCAGTGAAGTTAGGGGTGGACTAAAGACTGAAGCTTTCTTT. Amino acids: CASSEVRGGLKTEAFF.

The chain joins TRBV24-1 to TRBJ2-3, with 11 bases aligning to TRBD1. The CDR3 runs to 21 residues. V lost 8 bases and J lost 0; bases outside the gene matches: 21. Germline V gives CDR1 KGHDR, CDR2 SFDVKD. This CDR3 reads CATTLMNGDRGSVSSTDTQYF. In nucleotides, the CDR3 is TGTGCCACCACCTTAATGAATGGGGACAGGGGGTCCGTCTCTAGCACAGATACGCAGTATTTT.

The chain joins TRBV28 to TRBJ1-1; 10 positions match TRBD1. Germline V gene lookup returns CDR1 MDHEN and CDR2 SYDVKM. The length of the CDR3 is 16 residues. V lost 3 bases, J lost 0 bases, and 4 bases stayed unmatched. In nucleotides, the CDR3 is TGTGCCAGCAGTTTTGGTGGACAGGGGGTGAACACTGAAGCTTTCTTT. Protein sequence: CASSFGGQGVNTEAFF.

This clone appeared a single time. CDR3 in DNA: TGTGCCTGGAACACGGGACAGGCGTCTAATGAAAAACTGTTTTTT. Translated: CAWNTGQASNEKLFF. This chain connects TRBV30 to TRBJ1-4; the match to TRBD1 covers 8 bases. Trimming cost V 4 bases and J 3 bases; bases outside gene matches: 7. The CDR3 contains 15 residues. The germline CDR1 and CDR2 sequences are GTSNPN and SVGIG (reference sequence).

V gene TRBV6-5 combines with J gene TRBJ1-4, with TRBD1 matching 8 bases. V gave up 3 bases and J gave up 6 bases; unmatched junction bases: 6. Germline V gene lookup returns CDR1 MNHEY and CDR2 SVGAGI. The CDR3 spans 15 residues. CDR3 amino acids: CASSYGTGTHEKLFF. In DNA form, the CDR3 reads TGTGCCAGCAGTTATGGGACAGGAACCCATGAAAAACTGTTTTTT.

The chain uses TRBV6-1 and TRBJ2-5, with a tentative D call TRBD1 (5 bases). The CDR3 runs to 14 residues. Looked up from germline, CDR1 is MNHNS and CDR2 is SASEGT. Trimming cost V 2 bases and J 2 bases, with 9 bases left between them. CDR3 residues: CASSESGAQETQYF. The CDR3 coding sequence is TGTGCCAGCAGTGAATCTGGGGCGCAAGAGACCCAGTACTTC.

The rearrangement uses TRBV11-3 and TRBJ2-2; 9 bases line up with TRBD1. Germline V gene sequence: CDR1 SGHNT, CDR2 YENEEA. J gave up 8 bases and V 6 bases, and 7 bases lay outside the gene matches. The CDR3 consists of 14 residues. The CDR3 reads CASSQTGGAGELFF. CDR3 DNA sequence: TGTGCCAGCAGTCAAACAGGGGGCGCTGGGGAGCTGTTTTTT.

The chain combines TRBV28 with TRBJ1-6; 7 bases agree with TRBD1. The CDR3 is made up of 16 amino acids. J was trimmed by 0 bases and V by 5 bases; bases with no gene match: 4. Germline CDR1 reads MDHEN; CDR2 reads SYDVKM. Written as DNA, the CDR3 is TGTGCCAGCAGTGCGGACAGGAGCTCCTATAATTCACCCCTCCACTTT. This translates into CASSADRSSYNSPLHF.

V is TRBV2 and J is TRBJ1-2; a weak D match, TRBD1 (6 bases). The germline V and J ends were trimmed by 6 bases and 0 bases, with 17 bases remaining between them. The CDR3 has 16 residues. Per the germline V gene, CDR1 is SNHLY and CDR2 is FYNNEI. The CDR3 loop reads CASRGGQSIANYGYTF. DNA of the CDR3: TGTGCCAGCAGAGGCGGACAGTCGATAGCTAACTATGGCTACACCTTC. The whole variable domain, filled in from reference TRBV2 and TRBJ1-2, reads EPEVTQTPSHQVTQMGQEVILRCVPISNHLYFYWYRQILGQKVEFLVSFYNNEISEKSEIFDDQFSVERPDGSNFTLKIRSTKLEDSAMYFCASRGGQSIANYGYTFGSGTRLTVV.

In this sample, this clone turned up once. The CDR3 loop reads CASTRIPPETGLLHEQYF. As DNA, the CDR3 is TGCGCCAGCACCCGGATACCTCCTGAGACAGGGCTCCTCCACGAGCAGTACTTC. The chain is built from TRBV5-1 and TRBJ2-7; 7 nucleotides line up with TRBD1. Germline V gene sequence: CDR1 SGHRS, CDR2 YFSETQ. This CDR3 has 18 amino acids. V lost 6 bases, J lost 5 bases, and 23 bases stayed unmatched. Together with reference TRBV5-1 and TRBJ2-7, the CDR3 gives the full variable domain: KAGVTQTPRYLIKTRGQQVTLSCSPISGHRSVSWYQQTPGQGLQFLFEYFSETQRNKGNFPGRFSGRQFSNSRSEMNVSTLELGDSALYLCASTRIPPETGLLHEQYFGPGTRLTVT.

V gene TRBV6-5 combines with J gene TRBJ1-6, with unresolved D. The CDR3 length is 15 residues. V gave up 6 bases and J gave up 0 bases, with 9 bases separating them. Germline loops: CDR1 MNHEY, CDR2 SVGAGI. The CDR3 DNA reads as TGTGCCAGCAGCTACACGAGCTCCTATAATTCACCCCTCCACTTT. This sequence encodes CASSYTSSYNSPLHF.

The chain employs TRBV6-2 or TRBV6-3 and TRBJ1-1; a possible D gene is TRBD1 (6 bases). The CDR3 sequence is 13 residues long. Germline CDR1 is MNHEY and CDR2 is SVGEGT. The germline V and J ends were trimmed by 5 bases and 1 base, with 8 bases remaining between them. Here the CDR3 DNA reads TGTGCCAGCAGTCGACAGGCGAACACTGAAGCTTTCTTT. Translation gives CASSRQANTEAFF.

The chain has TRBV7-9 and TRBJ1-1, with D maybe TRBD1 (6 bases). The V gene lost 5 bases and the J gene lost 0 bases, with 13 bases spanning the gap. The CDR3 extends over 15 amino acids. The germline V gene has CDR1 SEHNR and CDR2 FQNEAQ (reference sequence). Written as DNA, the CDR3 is TGTGCCAGCAGCGGTGTGGGGGCGTTGAACACTGAAGCTTTCTTT. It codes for CASSGVGALNTEAFF.

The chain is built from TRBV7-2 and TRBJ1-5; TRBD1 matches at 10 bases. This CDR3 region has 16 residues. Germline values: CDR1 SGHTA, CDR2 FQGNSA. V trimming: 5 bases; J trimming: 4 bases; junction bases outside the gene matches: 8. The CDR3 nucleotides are TGTGCCAGCAGCCCCCATAGGGACAGGGGTAATCAGCCCCAGCATTTT. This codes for CASSPHRDRGNQPQHF.

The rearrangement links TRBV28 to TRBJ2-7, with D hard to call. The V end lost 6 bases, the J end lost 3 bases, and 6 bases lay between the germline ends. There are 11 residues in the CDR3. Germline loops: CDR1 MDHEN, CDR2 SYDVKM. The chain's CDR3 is CASSVNYEQYF. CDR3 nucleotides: TGTGCCAGCAGCGTAAACTACGAGCAGTACTTC. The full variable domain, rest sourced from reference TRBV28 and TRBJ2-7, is DVKVTQSSRYLVKRTGEKVFLECVQDMDHENMFWYRQDPGLGLRLIYFSYDVKMKEKGDIPEGYSVSREKKERFSLILESASTNQTSMYLCASSVNYEQYFGPGTRLTVT.

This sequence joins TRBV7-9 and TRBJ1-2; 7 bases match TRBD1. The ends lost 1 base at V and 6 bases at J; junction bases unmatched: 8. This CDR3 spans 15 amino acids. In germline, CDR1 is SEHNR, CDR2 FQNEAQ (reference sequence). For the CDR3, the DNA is TGTGCCAGCAGCTTAGTAATTACAGGGGAGGATGGCTACACCTTC. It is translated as CASSLVITGEDGYTF.

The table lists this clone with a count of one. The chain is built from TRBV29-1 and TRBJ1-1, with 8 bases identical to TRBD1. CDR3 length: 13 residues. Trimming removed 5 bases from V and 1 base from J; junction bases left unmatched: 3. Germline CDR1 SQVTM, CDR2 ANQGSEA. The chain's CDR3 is CSVKTGGNTEAFF. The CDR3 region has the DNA TGCAGCGTTAAAACAGGGGGGAACACTGAAGCTTTCTTT.

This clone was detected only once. The DNA for the CDR3 is TGTGCCTGGACGAACCGACTCGGGAGCGGAGCAGGGGAGACCCAGTACTTC. Translation gives CAWTNRLGSGAGETQYF. The V gene is TRBV30, the J gene TRBJ2-5; a possible D gene is TRBD2 (6 bases). Per the germline V gene, CDR1 is GTSNPN and CDR2 is SVGIG (reference sequence). The germline V and J ends were trimmed by 4 bases and 5 bases, with 26 bases remaining between them. The CDR3 is 17 residues long.

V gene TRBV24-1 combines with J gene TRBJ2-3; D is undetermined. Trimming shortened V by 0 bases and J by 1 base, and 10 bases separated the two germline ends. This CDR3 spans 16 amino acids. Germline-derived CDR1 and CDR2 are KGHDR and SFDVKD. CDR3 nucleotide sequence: TGTGCCACCAGTGATTTGAATCCAGGCCGCACAGATACGCAGTATTTT. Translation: CATSDLNPGRTDTQYF.

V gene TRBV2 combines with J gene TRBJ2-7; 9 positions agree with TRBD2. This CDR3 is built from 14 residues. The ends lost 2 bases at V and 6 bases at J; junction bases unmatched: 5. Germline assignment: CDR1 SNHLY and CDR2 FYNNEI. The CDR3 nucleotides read TGTGCCAGCAGTGAAATTGGCGGGAGGGCCGAGCAGTACTTC. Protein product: CASSEIGGRAEQYF.

CDR3: CASSQIGQGAYGYTF. CDR3 nucleotide sequence: TGTGCCAGCAGCCAAATCGGGCAGGGGGCCTATGGCTACACCTTC. The chain couples TRBV4-2 to TRBJ1-2, with 8 bases fitting TRBD1. Germline loops: CDR1 LGHNA, CDR2 YNFKEQ. V gave up 2 bases and J gave up 4 bases; unmatched junction bases: 6. This CDR3 contains 15 residues.

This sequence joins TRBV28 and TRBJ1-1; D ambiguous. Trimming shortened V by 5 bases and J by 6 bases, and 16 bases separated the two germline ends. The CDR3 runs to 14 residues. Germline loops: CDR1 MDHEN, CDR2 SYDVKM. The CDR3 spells CASSPTLGVPEAFF. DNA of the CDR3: TGTGCCAGCAGTCCTACCTTAGGAGTCCCTGAAGCTTTCTTT.

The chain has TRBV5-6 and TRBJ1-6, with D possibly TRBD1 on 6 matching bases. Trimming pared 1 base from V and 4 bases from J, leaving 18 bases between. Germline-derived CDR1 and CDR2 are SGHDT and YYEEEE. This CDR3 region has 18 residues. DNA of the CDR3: TGTGCCAGCAGCTTGTACGGGGGGGCGCAAGGGTATAATTCACCCCTCCACTTT. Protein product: CASSLYGGAQGYNSPLHF.

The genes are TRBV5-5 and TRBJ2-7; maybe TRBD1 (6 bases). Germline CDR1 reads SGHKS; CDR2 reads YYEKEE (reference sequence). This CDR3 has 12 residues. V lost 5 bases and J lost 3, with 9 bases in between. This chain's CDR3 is CASRQGLYEQYF. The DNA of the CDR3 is TGTGCCAGCAGACAGGGTCTCTACGAGCAGTACTTC.

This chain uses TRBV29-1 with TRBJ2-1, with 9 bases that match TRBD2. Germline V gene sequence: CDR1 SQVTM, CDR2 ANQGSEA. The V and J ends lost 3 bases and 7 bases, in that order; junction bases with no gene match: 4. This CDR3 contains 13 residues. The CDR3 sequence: CSVEVTSGNEQFF. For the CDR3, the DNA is TGCAGCGTTGAGGTTACTAGCGGGAATGAGCAGTTCTTC.